Listed below are T cell receptor beta chains from one sample, sequenced in a study of T cells in Graves' hyperthyroidism and ophthalmopathy. TCRdb ran MiXCR on the multiplex PCR reads and lists one entry per CDR3 protein. The sample has over 200,000 distinct CDR3 sequences, roughly 15% seen once; the top ten hold about 14%. Source material: blood. These receptors originate from a woman in her forties with Graves' hyperthyroidism that later progressed to Graves' ophthalmopathy. Each CDR3 is given with its conserved first and last residue. D genes are given only for firm matches.

J	V	D	CDR3
TRBJ2-1	TRBV4-1	-	CASSQEFLKQFF
TRBJ2-6	TRBV19	-	CHGTNPSGANALTF
TRBJ1-3	TRBV28	-	CASSPADLGGNTIYF
TRBJ2-3	TRBV28	-	CASSPGLPTDTQYF
TRBJ2-7	TRBV11-3	TRBD1	CASSRQGGDEQYF
TRBJ2-6	TRBV5-1	-	CASRGTSGANVLTF
TRBJ1-2	TRBV28	TRBD1	CASKSGGAGYGYTF
TRBJ2-4	TRBV28	-	CASSFRGNIQYF
TRBJ2-7	TRBV18	-	CASSLKTSPNAYEQYF
TRBJ2-1	TRBV11-2	TRBD2	CASSFRLAGKTEQFF
TRBJ2-1	TRBV28	-	CASRHLVGTHNEQFF
TRBJ1-1	TRBV6-1	-	CASSPIMYTEAFF
TRBJ2-7	TRBV5-1	-	CASSLESDHYKQYF
TRBJ1-1	TRBV10-2	-	CASRTNSRVNTEAFF
TRBJ2-7	TRBV20-1	-	CSARVEEYYEQYF
TRBJ1-4	TRBV28	-	CASSLQQGVNEKLFF
TRBJ1-6	TRBV2	-	CASMRLNYSPLHF
TRBJ2-7	TRBV29-1	-	CSFNGIYEQYF
TRBJ2-5	TRBV27	TRBD2	CASTHPSSGRTQETQYF
TRBJ2-5	TRBV10-1	-	CASSDYTRGKETQYF
TRBJ2-2	TRBV6-1	-	CASSYSADNTGELFF
TRBJ2-2	TRBV29-1	-	CSVRRLPELNTGELFF
TRBJ2-7	TRBV19	TRBD1	CASSISGQGFYEQYF
TRBJ2-3	TRBV12-3/TRBV12-4	-	CASSEDRPSTDTQYF
TRBJ2-1	TRBV28	TRBD2	CASSFLLAGSYNEQFF
TRBJ2-3	TRBV3-1	TRBD2	CASSSAGLTDTQYF
TRBJ2-5	TRBV30	-	CAWSVGETQYF
TRBJ2-7	TRBV3-1	TRBD1	CASSQGDRGSEQYF
TRBJ2-7	TRBV19	-	CASSIGGGPREQYF
TRBJ2-7	TRBV9	-	CASSVGAARSYEQYF
TRBJ1-2	TRBV7-8	-	CASSLVFSTALYYGYTF
TRBJ2-7	TRBV30	-	CAWSELPYEQYF
TRBJ2-1	TRBV24-1	-	CATSEGGSYNEQFF
TRBJ1-5	TRBV10-3	-	CASAYSNQPQHF
TRBJ2-1	TRBV27	-	CASSLSANEQFF
TRBJ1-5	TRBV19	-	CASSIPQVRSNQPQHF
TRBJ1-2	TRBV5-1	-	CASSLEGQNYGYTF
TRBJ2-6	TRBV11-1	-	CGDIALASGANVLTF
TRBJ2-1	TRBV18	TRBD2	CASSPLPGASGSNEQFF
TRBJ1-1	TRBV20-1	TRBD1	CSARDLGRGRELMNTEAFF
TRBJ2-7	TRBV20-1	TRBD1	CSATSDRAYEQYF